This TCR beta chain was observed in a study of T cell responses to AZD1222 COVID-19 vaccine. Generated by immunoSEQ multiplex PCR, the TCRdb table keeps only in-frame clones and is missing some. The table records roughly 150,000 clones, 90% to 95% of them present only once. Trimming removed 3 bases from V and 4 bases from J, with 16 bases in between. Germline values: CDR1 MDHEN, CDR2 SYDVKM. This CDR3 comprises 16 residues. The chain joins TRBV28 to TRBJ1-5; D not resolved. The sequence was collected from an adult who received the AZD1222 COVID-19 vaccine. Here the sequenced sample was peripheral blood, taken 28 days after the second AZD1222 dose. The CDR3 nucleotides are TGTGCCAGCAGTTTTGCGAGAGAGGTCCTAAATCAGCCCCAGCATTTT. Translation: CASSFAREVLNQPQHF.